The 21 T cell receptor beta chains listed next were all sequenced from one sample in a study of OX40 agonist ivuxolimab in advanced cancers. Profiling relied on immunoSEQ multiplex PCR, and the TCRdb table lists in-frame clones only, not all of them. The table lists roughly 8,100 clones, about 80% of them singletons. Here the sequenced sample was CD4+ or CD8+ T cells sorted from blood, taken in a trial of the OX40 agonist ivuxolimab. The receptor set was obtained from an adult with an advanced solid tumor such as melanoma, head and neck, liver or kidney cancer.

The J gene is TRBJ2-1, the V gene TRBV14; D unclear. Germline V lookup: CDR1 SGHDN, CDR2 FVKESK. Trimming removed 3 bases from V and 2 bases from J, with 8 bases in between. The length of the CDR3 is 14 residues. In DNA, the CDR3 is TGTGCCAGCAGCCACCGGGCCCCCTACAATGAGCAGTTCTTC. Protein product: CASSHRAPYNEQFF.

The genes are TRBV7-9 and TRBJ2-2, with D perhaps matching TRBD1 (6 bases). The germline V gene has CDR1 SEHNR and CDR2 FQNEAQ (reference sequence). Trimming left V 7 bases short and J 0 bases short, with 15 bases between. CDR3 length equals 16 residues. This CDR3 reads CASTQGQTTNTGELFF. CDR3 bases: TGTGCCAGCACCCAGGGGCAGACTACGAACACCGGGGAGCTGTTTTTT.

As to this clone: Other DNA sequences in the sample encode the same CDR3. V and J are TRBV19 and TRBJ1-5; D is possibly TRBD1 (5 bases). This CDR3 comprises 13 residues. The V end was cut by 7 bases, the J end by 6 bases, with 13 bases between. Germline V gene data show CDR1 as LNHDA and CDR2 as SQIVND (reference sequence). The DNA of the CDR3 is TGTGCCAGTAATGAGGGACTAGGTCAGCCCCAGCATTTT. Residues: CASNEGLGQPQHF. Based on the CDR3 plus reference TRBV19 and TRBJ1-5, the full variable domain is DGGITQSPKYLFRKEGQNVTLSCEQNLNHDAMYWYRQDPGQGLRLIYYSQIVNDFQKGDIAEGYSVSREKKESFPLTVTSAQKNPTAFYLCASNEGLGQPQHFGDGTRLSIL.

This sequence joins TRBV7-6 and TRBJ2-5, with 13 bases lining up with TRBD2. The CDR3 has 16 amino acids. J gave up 5 bases and V 3 bases, and 6 bases lay outside the gene matches. Germline V gives CDR1 SGHVS, CDR2 FNYEAQ. In DNA form, the CDR3 reads TGTGCCAGCAGCTTGGGACTAGCGGGGAATCGGGAGACCCAGTACTTC. Translation gives CASSLGLAGNRETQYF.

The gene calls are TRBV19 and TRBJ2-2, with D possibly being TRBD1 (6 bases). The V end lost 2 bases, the J end lost 7 bases, and 11 bases lay between the germline ends. This CDR3 spans 14 amino acids. In germline, CDR1 is LNHDA, CDR2 SQIVND (reference sequence). CDR3 loop: CASSIWQGHGELFF. CDR3 in DNA: TGTGCCAGTAGTATATGGCAGGGGCACGGGGAGCTGTTTTTT.

The table lists this clone with a count of one. The chain recombines TRBV4-2 with TRBJ2-5, with 7 bases identical to TRBD1. The J call is uncertain, as TRBJ2-7 better fits the DNA end. The germline CDR1 and CDR2 sequences are LGHNA and YNFKEQ. The CDR3 extends over 15 amino acids. The CDR3 nucleotides are TGTGCCAGCAGCCACCGCACCGGACAGGCCTACGAGCAGTACTTC. It codes for CASSHRTGQAYEQYF.

This rearrangement joins TRBV13 to TRBJ2-5; 7 positions match TRBD1. This CDR3 is built from 17 residues. V was clipped by 4 bases and J by 4 bases; unmatched bases: 15. Germline V gives CDR1 PRHDT, CDR2 FYEKMQ (reference sequence). The CDR3: CASSSHQGGNPIETQYF. The CDR3 DNA is TGTGCCAGCAGCTCTCATCAAGGGGGCAATCCGATAGAGACCCAGTACTTC.

The CDR3 DNA is TGTGCCAGCAGCTTAGATCCTGCCCGGGAAGCTTTCTTT. It is translated as CASSLDPAREAFF. The chain links TRBV11-2 to TRBJ1-1; D is unclear. Deletions cut 0 bases from V and 8 bases from J, with 10 bases between. The germline V gene encodes CDR1 SGHAT and CDR2 FQNNGV. This CDR3 is built from 13 residues.

By frequency in the sample, this clone is medium-sized. CDR3 in amino acids: CSVRDSPNYGYTF. For the CDR3, the DNA is TGCAGCGTCCGGGACAGCCCTAACTATGGCTACACCTTC. V is TRBV29-1 and J is TRBJ1-2; TRBD1 agrees at 7 bases. Germline loops: CDR1 SQVTM, CDR2 ANQGSEA. CDR3 length: 13 amino acids. V lost 6 bases to trimming and J lost 0 bases; unmatched junction nucleotides: 4.

The V gene is TRBV5-8, the J gene TRBJ2-1; D may match TRBD1 or TRBD2 (5 bases each). Germline CDR1 reads SGHTS; CDR2 reads YDEGEE. CDR3 size: 15 residues. V shed 0 bases and J shed 3 bases, with 10 bases lying between them. CDR3 nucleotides: TGTGCCAGCAGCTTGGGAGGGGACCGCTACAATGAGCAGTTCTTC. This translates into CASSLGGDRYNEQFF. Full variable domain (outside the CDR3, taken from reference TRBV5-8 and TRBJ2-1): EAGVTQSPTHLIKTRGQQATLRCSPISGHTSVYWYQQALGLGLQFLLWYDEGEERNRGNFPPRFSGRQFPNYSSELNVNALELEDSALYLCASSLGGDRYNEQFFGPGTRLTVL.

This rearrangement joins TRBV7-6 to TRBJ1-3, with 8 bases identical to TRBD1. The CDR3 spans 18 residues. J lost 2 bases, V lost 5 bases, and 14 bases had no gene match. The germline gives CDR1 SGHVS, CDR2 FNYEAQ. In nucleotides, the CDR3 is TGTGCCAGCAGCCACCCCAGGACAGGGTCGCCTACTGGAAACACCATATATTTT. Translation: CASSHPRTGSPTGNTIYF.

J is TRBJ1-4 and V is TRBV5-5; D is unclear. V was clipped by 4 bases and J by 10 bases, with 14 bases between them. The CDR3 is 13 residues long. Germline V gene data show CDR1 as SGHKS and CDR2 as YYEKEE (reference sequence). The CDR3 loop is CASSERDYGKLFF. CDR3 nucleotides: TGTGCCAGCAGCGAGAGGGATTATGGAAAACTGTTTTTT.

This clone appeared once. The rearrangement joins TRBV5-6 to TRBJ2-2; tentatively, D is TRBD1 (5 bases). The CDR3 is 13 residues long. The ends were cut back, 4 bases at V and 1 base at J, with 5 bases in the middle. Germline V gives CDR1 SGHDT, CDR2 YYEEEE. CDR3 in amino acids: CASSQGNTGELFF. The CDR3 DNA sequence: TGTGCCAGCAGCCAGGGGAACACCGGGGAGCTGTTTTTT.

The rearrangement joins TRBV9 to TRBJ1-1; perhaps TRBD1 as D (5 bases). Trimming removed 4 bases at V and 4 bases at J, with 14 bases between. Germline V gives CDR1 SGDLS, CDR2 YYNGEE. The CDR3 is 14 residues long. CDR3 sequence: CASSLMGGGTEAFF. DNA for the CDR3: TGTGCCAGCAGCCTCATGGGGGGGGGCACTGAAGCTTTCTTT.

This clone was detected only a few times. This chain connects TRBV6-5 to TRBJ2-1, with TRBD1 as a possible D gene (6 bases). The CDR3 contains 13 residues. The V end was cut by 1 base, the J end by 6 bases, with 7 bases between. The germline gives CDR1 MNHEY, CDR2 SVGAGI. This chain's CDR3 is CASSYLGANEQFF. The DNA for the CDR3 is TGTGCCAGCAGTTACTTGGGGGCCAATGAGCAGTTCTTC.

The chain is built from TRBV11-3 and TRBJ2-7; 7 positions agree with TRBD2. There are 13 residues in the CDR3. V trimming: 4 bases; J trimming: 5 bases; junction bases outside the gene matches: 5. Germline V lookup: CDR1 SGHNT, CDR2 YENEEA. CDR3 protein: CASSSLAGDEQYF. CDR3 DNA: TGTGCCAGCAGCTCCTTGGCGGGGGACGAGCAGTACTTC.

The chain links TRBV5-4 to TRBJ2-7; D might be TRBD1 or TRBD2, each matching 5 bases. V lost 3 bases to trimming and J lost 5 bases, with 12 bases between them. The CDR3 has 13 residues. Per the germline V gene, CDR1 is SGHNT and CDR2 is YYREEE (reference sequence). The CDR3 DNA sequence: TGTGCCAGCAGCTCCGGAAGAGGGGACGAGCAGTACTTC. Protein sequence: CASSSGRGDEQYF.

This clone was found a few times. The genes are TRBV5-1 and TRBJ1-1; D not certain. The V end lost 5 bases, the J end lost 3 bases, and 8 bases lay between the germline ends. This CDR3 has 12 residues. Per germline, CDR1 SGHRS and CDR2 YFSETQ. The CDR3 loop is CASRMDYTEAFF. CDR3 DNA: TGCGCCAGCAGGATGGATTACACTGAAGCTTTCTTT.

In this sample, this clone is medium-sized. The chain is built from TRBV4-2 and TRBJ1-1, with D possibly being TRBD1 (6 bases). V was cut by 6 bases and J by 4 bases, with 15 bases left in between. There are 14 residues in the CDR3. The germline V gene encodes CDR1 LGHNA and CDR2 YNFKEQ. The CDR3 DNA reads TGTGCCAGCAGTCTCGGAGGGGGTAGCACTGAAGCTTTCTTT. Encoded protein: CASSLGGGSTEAFF.

This clone was seen once. V and J are TRBV29-1 and TRBJ2-7; D assignment may be TRBD1 or TRBD2 (6 bases each). Germline CDR1 SQVTM, CDR2 ANQGSEA. The V and J ends lost 4 bases and 4 bases respectively, with 11 bases between them. This CDR3 is 12 amino acids long. The CDR3: CSVVEGTYEQYF. CDR3 nucleotides: TGCAGCGTTGTGGAGGGGACATACGAGCAGTACTTC.

The chain is built from TRBV7-6 and TRBJ2-7; D gene unclear. Germline V gene sequence: CDR1 SGHVS, CDR2 FNYEAQ. The CDR3 extends over 14 amino acids. Between the trimmed V and J ends, which lost 4 bases and 5 bases, there was a span of 15 bases. Written as DNA, the CDR3 is TGTGCCAGCAGCTCTGGGAACCTCCGGGACGAGCAGTACTTC. It encodes CASSSGNLRDEQYF. Filled out from reference TRBV7-6 and TRBJ2-7, the complete variable domain reads GAGVSQSPRYKVTKRGQDVALRCDPISGHVSLYWYRQALGQGPEFLTYFNYEAQQDKSGLPNDRFSAERPEGSISTLTIQRTEQRDSAMYRCASSSGNLRDEQYFGPGTRLTVT.